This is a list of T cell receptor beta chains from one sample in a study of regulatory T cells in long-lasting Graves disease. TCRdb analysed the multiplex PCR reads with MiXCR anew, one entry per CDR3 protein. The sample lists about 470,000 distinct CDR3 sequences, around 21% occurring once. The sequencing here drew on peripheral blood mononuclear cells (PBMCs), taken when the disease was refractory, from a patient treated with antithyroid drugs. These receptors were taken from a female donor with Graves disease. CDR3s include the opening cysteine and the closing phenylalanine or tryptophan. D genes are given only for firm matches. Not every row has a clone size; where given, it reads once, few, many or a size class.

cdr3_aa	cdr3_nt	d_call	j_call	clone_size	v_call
CASSPPGQGTLWYF	TGTGCCAGCAGCCCTCCGGGACAGGGGACGCTGTGGTACTTC	TRBD1	TRBJ2-4	many	TRBV11-2
CASSPPPTGRGDEQFF	TGTGCCAGCAGCCCTCCCCCGACAGGGCGCGGCGATGAGCAGTTCTTC	TRBD1	TRBJ2-1	once	TRBV3-1
CASSPRTGRSGSPLHF	TGTGCCAGCAGTCCCCGGACAGGGCGGTCCGGTTCACCCCTCCACTTT	TRBD1	TRBJ1-6	many	TRBV28
CSATLAGISYEQYF	TGCAGTGCAACCCTAGCGGGAATTTCCTACGAGCAGTACTTC	TRBD2	TRBJ2-7	few	TRBV20-1
CASSDRGPYEQYF	TGTGCCAGCAGTGACAGGGGACCCTACGAGCAGTACTTC	-	TRBJ2-7	few	TRBV6-1
CASRTGTGFLSNQPQHF	TGTGCCAGCAGAACCGGGACAGGGTTCCTTAGCAATCAGCCCCAGCATTTT	TRBD1	TRBJ1-5	many	TRBV28
CASSRRGGGLTDTQYF	TGTGCCAGCAGCCGAAGGGGAGGGGGACTAACAGATACGCAGTATTTT	-	TRBJ2-3	once	TRBV13
CASSPRLLAGLSYNEQFF	TGTGCCAGCAGTCCCCGACTACTGGCGGGATTATCCTACAATGAGCAGTTCTTC	-	TRBJ2-1	-	TRBV27
CASRQIPSPQHF	TGTGCCAGCAGGCAAATCCCCTCGCCCCAGCATTTT	-	TRBJ1-5	-	TRBV6-2/TRBV6-3
CSASMTGQLFF	TGCAGTGCTAGTATGACAGGCCAACTGTTTTTT	-	TRBJ1-4	few	TRBV20-1
CSARSIGGQGSNQPQHF	TGCAGTGCTAGATCAATCGGGGGGCAGGGGAGCAATCAGCCCCAGCATTTT	-	TRBJ1-5	-	TRBV20-1
CASSQGHIQETQYF	TGTGCCAGCAGCCAAGGTCACATACAAGAGACCCAGTACTTC	-	TRBJ2-5	many	TRBV3-1
CATSDSDEQYF	TGTGCCACCAGTGATTCTGACGAGCAGTACTTC	-	TRBJ2-7	-	TRBV24-1
CASSSEVYEQYF	TGTGCCAGCAGTTCTGAGGTCTACGAGCAGTACTTC	-	TRBJ2-7	-	TRBV6-5
CASSFEGLAYHEQYF	TGTGCCAGCAGTTTTGAGGGACTAGCGTATCACGAGCAGTACTTC	TRBD2	TRBJ2-7	many	TRBV28
CASSVSQTYEQYF	TGTGCCAGCAGTGTCAGCCAAACCTACGAGCAGTACTTC	-	TRBJ2-7	many	TRBV6-1
CATHPAGGPRSYEQYF	TGTGCCACCCATCCAGCGGGAGGGCCTCGCTCCTACGAGCAGTACTTC	TRBD2	TRBJ2-7	many	TRBV6-1